These T cell receptor beta chains were read from a single sample in a study of blood T cells in healthy people across ages. A single record per CDR3 protein comes from TCRdb applying MiXCR to the 5' RACE reads. The data show approximately 730,000 distinct CDR3 sequences, about 55% seen once. The specimen was blood. Receptor source: a man aged 80 or over in good health. Both conserved end residues are part of each CDR3. Fields, in order: J gene, V gene, clone size, CDR3 protein. Only part of the rows carry a size: once, few, many, or a class if the clone is expanded.

J gene: TRBJ2-1; V gene: TRBV6-1; clone size: -; CDR3 protein: CASSPLAGEWGEQFF
J gene: TRBJ2-5; V gene: TRBV6-2/TRBV6-3; clone size: -; CDR3 protein: CASSERELRQETQYF
J gene: TRBJ1-1; V gene: TRBV28; clone size: -; CDR3 protein: CASRGDRTTEAFF
J gene: TRBJ2-7; V gene: TRBV12-3/TRBV12-4; clone size: few; CDR3 protein: CASSFISYEQYF
J gene: TRBJ1-4; V gene: TRBV20-1; clone size: -; CDR3 protein: CSADPFNEKLFF
J gene: TRBJ2-5; V gene: TRBV7-9; clone size: few; CDR3 protein: CASSFLSGSSETQYF
J gene: TRBJ2-1; V gene: TRBV6-1; clone size: few; CDR3 protein: CASSIARAYNEQFF
J gene: TRBJ2-5; V gene: TRBV6-6; clone size: few; CDR3 protein: CASSADSNQETQYF
J gene: TRBJ2-7; V gene: TRBV10-3; clone size: -; CDR3 protein: CAISGLSSYEQYF
J gene: TRBJ1-2; V gene: TRBV14; clone size: -; CDR3 protein: CASSLWEGHGYTF